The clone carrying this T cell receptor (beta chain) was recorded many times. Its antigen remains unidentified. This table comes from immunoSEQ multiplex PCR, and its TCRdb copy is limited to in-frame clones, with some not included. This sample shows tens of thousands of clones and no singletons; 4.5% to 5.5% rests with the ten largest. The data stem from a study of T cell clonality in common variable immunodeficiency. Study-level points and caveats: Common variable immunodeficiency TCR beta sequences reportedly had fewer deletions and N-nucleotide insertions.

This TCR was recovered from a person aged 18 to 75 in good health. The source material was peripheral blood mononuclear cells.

The covered CDR3 bases are TGTGCCAGCAGCTTAACAGGCCTGTCCTACGAG. This codes for CASSLTGLSYE. The CDR3 reads in full as CASSLTGLSYEQYF. V is TRBV5-4 and J is TRBJ2-7; the D gene is possibly TRBD1 (5 bases). The CDR3 is cut off 3 residues early in the read; its end comes from the germline J gene. CDR3 length equals 14 residues. The germline V and J ends were trimmed by 2 bases and 1 base, with 10 bases remaining between them. Germline V gives CDR1 SGHNT, CDR2 YYREEE (reference sequence).